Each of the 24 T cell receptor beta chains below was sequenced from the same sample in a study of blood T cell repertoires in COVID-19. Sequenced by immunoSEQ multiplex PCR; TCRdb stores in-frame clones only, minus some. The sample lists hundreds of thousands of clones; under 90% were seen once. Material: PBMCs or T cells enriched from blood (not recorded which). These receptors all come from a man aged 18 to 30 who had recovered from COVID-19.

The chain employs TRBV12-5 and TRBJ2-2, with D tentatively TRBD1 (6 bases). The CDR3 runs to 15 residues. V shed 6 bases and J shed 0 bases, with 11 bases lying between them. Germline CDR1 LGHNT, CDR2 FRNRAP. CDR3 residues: CASGTGSSNTGELFF. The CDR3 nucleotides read TGTGCTAGTGGAACAGGGTCCTCGAACACCGGGGAGCTGTTTTTT.

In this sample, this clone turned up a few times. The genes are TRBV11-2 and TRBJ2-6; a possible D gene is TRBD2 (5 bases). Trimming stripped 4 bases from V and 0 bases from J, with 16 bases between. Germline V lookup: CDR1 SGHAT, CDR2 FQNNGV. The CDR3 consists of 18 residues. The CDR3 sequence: CASSWGRRPYSGANVLTF. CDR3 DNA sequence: TGTGCCAGCAGCTGGGGTCGGAGGCCGTACTCTGGGGCCAACGTCCTGACTTTC.

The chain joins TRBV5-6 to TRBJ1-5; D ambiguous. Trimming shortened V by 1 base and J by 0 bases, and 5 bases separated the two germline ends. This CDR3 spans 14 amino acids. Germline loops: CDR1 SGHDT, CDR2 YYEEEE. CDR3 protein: CASSLMASNQPQHF. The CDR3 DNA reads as TGTGCCAGCAGCTTGATGGCTAGCAATCAGCCCCAGCATTTT.

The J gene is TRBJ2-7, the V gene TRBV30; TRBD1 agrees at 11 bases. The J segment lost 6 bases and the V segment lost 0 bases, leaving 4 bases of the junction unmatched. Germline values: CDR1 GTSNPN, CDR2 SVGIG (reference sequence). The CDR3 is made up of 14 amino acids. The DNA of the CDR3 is TGTGCCTGGAGTGTAGGGACAGGGGGGATCGAGCAGTACTTC. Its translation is CAWSVGTGGIEQYF.

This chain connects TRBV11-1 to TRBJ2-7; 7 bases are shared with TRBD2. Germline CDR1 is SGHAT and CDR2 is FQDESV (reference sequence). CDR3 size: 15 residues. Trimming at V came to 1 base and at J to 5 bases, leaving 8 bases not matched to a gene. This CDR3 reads CASSLVGGEIHEQYF. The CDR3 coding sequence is TGTGCCAGCAGCTTAGTTGGGGGGGAGATCCACGAGCAGTACTTC. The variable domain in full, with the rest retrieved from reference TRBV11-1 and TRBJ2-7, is EAEVAQSPRYKITEKSQAVAFWCDPISGHATLYWYRQILGQGPELLVQFQDESVVDDSQLPKDRFSAERLKGVDSTLKIQPAELGDSAMYLCASSLVGGEIHEQYFGPGTRLTVT.

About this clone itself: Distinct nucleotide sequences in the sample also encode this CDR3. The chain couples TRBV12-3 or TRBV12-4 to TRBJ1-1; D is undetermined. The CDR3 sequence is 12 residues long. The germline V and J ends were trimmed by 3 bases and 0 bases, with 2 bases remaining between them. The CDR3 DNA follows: TGTGCCAGCAGTTTCATGAACACTGAAGCTTTCTTT. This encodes CASSFMNTEAFF.

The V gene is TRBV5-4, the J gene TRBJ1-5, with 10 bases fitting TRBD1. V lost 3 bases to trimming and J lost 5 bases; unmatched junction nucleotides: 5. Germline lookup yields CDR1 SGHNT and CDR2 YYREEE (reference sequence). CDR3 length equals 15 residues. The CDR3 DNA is TGTGCCAGCAGCTCCTCCGGGACAGGGGATCAGCCCCAGCATTTT. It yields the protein CASSSSGTGDQPQHF.

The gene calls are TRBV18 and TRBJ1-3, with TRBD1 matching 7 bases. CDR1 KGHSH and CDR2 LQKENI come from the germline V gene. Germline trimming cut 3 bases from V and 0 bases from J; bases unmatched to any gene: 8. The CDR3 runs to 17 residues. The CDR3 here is CASSPLGQVISGNTIYF. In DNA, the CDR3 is TGTGCCAGCTCACCGCTCGGACAGGTGATCTCTGGAAACACCATATATTTT.

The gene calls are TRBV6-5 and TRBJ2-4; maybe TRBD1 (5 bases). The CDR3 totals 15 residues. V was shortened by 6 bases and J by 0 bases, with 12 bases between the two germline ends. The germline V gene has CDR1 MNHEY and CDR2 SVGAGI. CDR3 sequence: CASSNQGLAKNIQYF. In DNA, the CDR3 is TGTGCCAGCAGCAACCAGGGCCTAGCCAAAAACATTCAGTACTTC.

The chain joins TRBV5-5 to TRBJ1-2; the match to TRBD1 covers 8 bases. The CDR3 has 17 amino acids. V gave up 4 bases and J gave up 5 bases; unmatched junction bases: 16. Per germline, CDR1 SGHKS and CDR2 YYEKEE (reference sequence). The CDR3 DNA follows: TGTGCCAGCAGCATTGATCAAGGGACAGGCGGGCCTTATGGCTACACCTTC. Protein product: CASSIDQGTGGPYGYTF.

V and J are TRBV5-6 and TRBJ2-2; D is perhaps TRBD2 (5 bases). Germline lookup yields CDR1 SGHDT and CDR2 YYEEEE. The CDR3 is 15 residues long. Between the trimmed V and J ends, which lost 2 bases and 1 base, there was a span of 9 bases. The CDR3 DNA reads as TGTGCCAGCAGCTTCGGGAATCGGAACACCGGGGAGCTGTTTTTT. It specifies CASSFGNRNTGELFF.

Written as DNA, the CDR3 is TGTGCCAGCAGCTCTCCCGGGACTAACTACGAGCAGTACTTC. This codes for CASSSPGTNYEQYF. The chain couples TRBV3-1 (or the pseudogene TRBV3-2) to TRBJ2-7, with TRBD2 matching over 7 bases. CDR1 is LGHDT and CDR2 is YNNKEL in the germline V gene (reference sequence). The CDR3 consists of 14 residues. The V and J ends lost 5 bases and 3 bases, in that order; junction bases with no gene match: 7.

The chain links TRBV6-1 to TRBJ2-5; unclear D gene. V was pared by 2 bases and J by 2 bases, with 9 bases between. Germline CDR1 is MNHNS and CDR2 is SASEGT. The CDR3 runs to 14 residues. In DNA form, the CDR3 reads TGTGCCAGCAGTGAAAGTTTGCAGCAAGAGACCCAGTACTTC. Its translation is CASSESLQQETQYF.

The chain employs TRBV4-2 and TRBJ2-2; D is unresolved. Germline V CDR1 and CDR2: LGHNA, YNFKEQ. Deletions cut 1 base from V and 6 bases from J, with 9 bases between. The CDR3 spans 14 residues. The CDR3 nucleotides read TGTGCCAGCAGCCAAGGACCCGGAGCCGGGGAGCTGTTTTTT. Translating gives CASSQGPGAGELFF.

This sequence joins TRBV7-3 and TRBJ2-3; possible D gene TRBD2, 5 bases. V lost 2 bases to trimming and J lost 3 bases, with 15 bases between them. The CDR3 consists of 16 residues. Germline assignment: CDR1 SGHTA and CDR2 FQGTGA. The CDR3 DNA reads TGTGCCAGCAGCTTATACCCGGGCCGGAGGACAGATACGCAGTATTTT. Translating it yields CASSLYPGRRTDTQYF.

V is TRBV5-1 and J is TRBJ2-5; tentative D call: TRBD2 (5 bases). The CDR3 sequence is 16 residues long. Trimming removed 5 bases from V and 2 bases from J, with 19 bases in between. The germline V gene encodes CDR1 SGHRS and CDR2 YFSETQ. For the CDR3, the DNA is TGCGCCAGCAGGCTATTGTTTACAACGGGGCAAGAGACCCAGTACTTC. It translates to CASRLLFTTGQETQYF. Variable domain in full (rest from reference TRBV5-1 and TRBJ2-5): KAGVTQTPRYLIKTRGQQVTLSCSPISGHRSVSWYQQTPGQGLQFLFEYFSETQRNKGNFPGRFSGRQFSNSRSEMNVSTLELGDSALYLCASRLLFTTGQETQYFGPGTRLLVL.

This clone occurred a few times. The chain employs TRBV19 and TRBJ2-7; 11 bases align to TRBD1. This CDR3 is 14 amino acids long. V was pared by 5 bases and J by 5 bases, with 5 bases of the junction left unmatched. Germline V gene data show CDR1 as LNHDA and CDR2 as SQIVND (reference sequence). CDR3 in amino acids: CASSFGQGANEQYF. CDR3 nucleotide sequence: TGTGCCAGTAGTTTCGGACAGGGGGCCAACGAGCAGTACTTC. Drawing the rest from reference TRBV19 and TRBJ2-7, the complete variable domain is DGGITQSPKYLFRKEGQNVTLSCEQNLNHDAMYWYRQDPGQGLRLIYYSQIVNDFQKGDIAEGYSVSREKKESFPLTVTSAQKNPTAFYLCASSFGQGANEQYFGPGTRLTVT.

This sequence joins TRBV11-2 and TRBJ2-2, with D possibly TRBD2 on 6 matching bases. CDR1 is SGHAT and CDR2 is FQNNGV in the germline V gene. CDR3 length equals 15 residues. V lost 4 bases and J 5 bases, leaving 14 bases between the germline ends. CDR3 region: CASSSRLVGTGELFF. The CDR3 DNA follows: TGTGCCAGCAGCTCTAGACTAGTTGGGACCGGGGAGCTGTTTTTT.

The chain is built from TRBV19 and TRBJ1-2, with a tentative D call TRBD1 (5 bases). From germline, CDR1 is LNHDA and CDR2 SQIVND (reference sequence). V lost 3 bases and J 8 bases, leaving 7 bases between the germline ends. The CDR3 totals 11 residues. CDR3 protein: CASSMGLGYTF. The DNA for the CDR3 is TGTGCCAGTAGTATGGGGCTCGGCTACACCTTC.

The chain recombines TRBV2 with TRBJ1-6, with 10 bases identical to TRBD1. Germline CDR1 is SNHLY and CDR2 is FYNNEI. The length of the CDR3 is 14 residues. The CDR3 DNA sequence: TGTGCTATCAGAGGGGGACAGGGGAATTCACCCCTCCACTTT. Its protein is CAIRGGQGNSPLHF.

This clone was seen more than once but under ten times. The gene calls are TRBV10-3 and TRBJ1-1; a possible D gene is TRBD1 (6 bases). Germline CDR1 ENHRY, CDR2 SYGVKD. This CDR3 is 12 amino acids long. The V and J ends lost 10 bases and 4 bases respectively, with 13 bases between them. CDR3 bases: TGTGCCACGGCTAGGGGGAGCACTGAAGCTTTCTTT. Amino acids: CATARGSTEAFF.

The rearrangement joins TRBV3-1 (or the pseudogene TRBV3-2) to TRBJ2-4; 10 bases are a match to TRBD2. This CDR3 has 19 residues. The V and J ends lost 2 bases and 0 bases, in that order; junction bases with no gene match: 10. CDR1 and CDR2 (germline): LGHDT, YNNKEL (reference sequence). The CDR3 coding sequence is TGTGCCAGCAGCCAAAACCCCGGACTAGCGGTGCTAGCCAAAAACATTCAGTACTTC. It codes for CASSQNPGLAVLAKNIQYF.

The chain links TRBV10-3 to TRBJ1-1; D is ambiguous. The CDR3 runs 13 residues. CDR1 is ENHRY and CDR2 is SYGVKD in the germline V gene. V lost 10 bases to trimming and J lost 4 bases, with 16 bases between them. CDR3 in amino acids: CATAGEGATEAFF. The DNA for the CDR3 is TGTGCCACCGCCGGCGAGGGAGCCACTGAAGCTTTCTTT.

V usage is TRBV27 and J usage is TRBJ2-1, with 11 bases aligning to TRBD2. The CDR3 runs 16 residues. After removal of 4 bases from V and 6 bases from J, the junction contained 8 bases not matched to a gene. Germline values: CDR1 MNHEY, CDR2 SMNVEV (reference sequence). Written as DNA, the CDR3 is TGTGCCAGCAGTTGGTTAGCGGGGGGGAGATCCAATGAGCAGTTCTTC. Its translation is CASSWLAGGRSNEQFF.